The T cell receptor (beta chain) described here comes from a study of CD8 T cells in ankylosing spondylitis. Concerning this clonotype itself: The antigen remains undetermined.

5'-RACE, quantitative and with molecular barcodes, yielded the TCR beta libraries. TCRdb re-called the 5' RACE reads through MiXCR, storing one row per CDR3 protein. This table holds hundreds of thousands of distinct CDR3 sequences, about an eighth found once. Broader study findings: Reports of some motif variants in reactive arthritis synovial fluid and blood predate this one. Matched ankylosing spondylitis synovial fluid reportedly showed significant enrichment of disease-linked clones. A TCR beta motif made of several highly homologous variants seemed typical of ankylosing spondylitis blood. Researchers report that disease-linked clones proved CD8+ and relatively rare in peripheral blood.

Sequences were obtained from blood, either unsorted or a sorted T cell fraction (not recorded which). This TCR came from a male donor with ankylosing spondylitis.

Here the CDR3 reads CASGLADTDTQYF. The DNA for the CDR3 is TGTGCCAGCGGGCTAGCGGATACAGATACGCAGTATTTT. The genes are TRBV7-7 and TRBJ2-3; TRBD2 agrees at 7 bases. In germline, CDR1 is SSHAT, CDR2 FNYEAQ (reference sequence). The J segment lost 3 bases and the V segment lost 8 bases, leaving 5 bases of the junction unmatched. The CDR3 spans 13 residues.